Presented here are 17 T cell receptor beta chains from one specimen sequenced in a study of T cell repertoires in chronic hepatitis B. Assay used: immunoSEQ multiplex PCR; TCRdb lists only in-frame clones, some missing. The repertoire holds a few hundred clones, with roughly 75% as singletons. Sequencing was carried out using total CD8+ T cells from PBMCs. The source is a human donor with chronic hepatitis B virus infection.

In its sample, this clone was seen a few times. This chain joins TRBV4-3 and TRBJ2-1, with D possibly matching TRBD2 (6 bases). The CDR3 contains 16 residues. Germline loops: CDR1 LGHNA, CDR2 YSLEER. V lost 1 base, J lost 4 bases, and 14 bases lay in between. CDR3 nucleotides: TGCGCCAGCAGCCAAGGGCAGGGCGGGGATTACAATGAGCAGTTCTTC. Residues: CASSQGQGGDYNEQFF.

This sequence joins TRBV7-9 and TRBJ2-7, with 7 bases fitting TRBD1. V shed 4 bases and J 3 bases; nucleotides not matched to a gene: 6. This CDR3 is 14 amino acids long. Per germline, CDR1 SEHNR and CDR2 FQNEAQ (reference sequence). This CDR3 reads CASSSDRAIYEQYF. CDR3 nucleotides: TGTGCCAGCAGCTCCGACAGGGCTATCTACGAGCAGTACTTC.

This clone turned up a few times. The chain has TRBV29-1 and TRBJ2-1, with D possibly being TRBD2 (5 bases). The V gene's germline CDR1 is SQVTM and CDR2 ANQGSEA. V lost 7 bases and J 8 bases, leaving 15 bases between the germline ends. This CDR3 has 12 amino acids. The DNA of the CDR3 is TGCAGCGGATGGGGAGTCTGGGATGAGCAGTTCTTC. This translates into CSGWGVWDEQFF.

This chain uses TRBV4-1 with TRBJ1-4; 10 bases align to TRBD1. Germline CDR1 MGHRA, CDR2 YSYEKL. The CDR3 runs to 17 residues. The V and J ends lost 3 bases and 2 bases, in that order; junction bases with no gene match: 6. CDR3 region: CASSQLTGGYTNEKLFF. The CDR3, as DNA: TGCGCCAGCAGCCAGTTGACAGGGGGCTATACTAATGAAAAACTGTTTTTT.

CDR3 sequence (DNA): TGTGCCTGGGGGACAGCATACAATCAGCCCCAGCATTTT. Translating gives CAWGTAYNQPQHF. V is TRBV30 and J is TRBJ1-5; 7 nucleotides match TRBD1. Germline V gives CDR1 GTSNPN, CDR2 SVGIG (reference sequence). With V trimmed by 5 bases and J by 3 bases, 4 bases remained unmatched. The CDR3 covers 13 residues.

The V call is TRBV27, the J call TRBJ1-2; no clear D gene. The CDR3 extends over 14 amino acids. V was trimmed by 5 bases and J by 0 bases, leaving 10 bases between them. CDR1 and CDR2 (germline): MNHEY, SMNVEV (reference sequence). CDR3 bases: TGTGCCAGCAGTCCACCCGCAGCTAACTATGGCTACACCTTC. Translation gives CASSPPAANYGYTF.

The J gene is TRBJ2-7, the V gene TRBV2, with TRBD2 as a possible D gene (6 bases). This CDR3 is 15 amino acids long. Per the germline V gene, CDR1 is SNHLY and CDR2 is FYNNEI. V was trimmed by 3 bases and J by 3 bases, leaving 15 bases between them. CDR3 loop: CASSEWREGIYEQYF. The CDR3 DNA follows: TGTGCCAGCAGTGAGTGGCGGGAAGGGATCTACGAGCAGTACTTC.

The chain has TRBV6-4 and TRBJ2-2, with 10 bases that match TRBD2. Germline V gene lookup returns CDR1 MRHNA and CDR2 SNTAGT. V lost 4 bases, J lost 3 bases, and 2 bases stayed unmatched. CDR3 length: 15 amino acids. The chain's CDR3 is CASSGLAGDTGELFF. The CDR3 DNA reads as TGTGCCAGCAGTGGACTAGCGGGTGACACCGGGGAGCTGTTTTTT.

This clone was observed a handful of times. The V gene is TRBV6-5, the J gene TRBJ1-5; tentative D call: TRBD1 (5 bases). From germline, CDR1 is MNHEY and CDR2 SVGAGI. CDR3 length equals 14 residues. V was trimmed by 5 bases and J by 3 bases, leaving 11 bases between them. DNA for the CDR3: TGTGCCAGCAGTCCTGAAGGGGACAATCAGCCCCAGCATTTT. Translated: CASSPEGDNQPQHF.

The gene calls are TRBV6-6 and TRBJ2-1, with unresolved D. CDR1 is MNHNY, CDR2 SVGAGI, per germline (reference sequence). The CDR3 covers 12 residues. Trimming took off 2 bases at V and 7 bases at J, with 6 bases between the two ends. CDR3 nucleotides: TGTGCCAGCAGTTACGGCCCGAATGAGCAGTTCTTC. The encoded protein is CASSYGPNEQFF.

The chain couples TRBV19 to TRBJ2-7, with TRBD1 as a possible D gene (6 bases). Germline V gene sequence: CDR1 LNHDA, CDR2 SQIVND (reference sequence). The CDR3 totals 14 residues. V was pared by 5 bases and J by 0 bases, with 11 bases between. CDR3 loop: CASSLTGRSYEQYF. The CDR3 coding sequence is TGTGCCAGTAGTCTGACAGGCCGCTCCTACGAGCAGTACTTC.

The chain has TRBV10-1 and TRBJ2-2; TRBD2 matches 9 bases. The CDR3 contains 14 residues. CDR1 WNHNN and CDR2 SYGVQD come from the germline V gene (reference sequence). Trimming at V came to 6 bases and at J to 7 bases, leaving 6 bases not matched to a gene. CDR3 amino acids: CASRALAGDGELFF. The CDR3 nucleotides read TGCGCCAGCAGAGCATTAGCGGGGGACGGGGAGCTGTTTTTT.

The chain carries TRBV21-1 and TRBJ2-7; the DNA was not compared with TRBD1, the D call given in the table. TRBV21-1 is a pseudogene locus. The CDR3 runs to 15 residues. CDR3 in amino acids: CASSTQDRGVHEQYF. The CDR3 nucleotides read TGTGCCAGCAGCACCCAGGACAGGGGCGTCCACGAGCAGTACTTC.

CDR3 in amino acids: CASSLGEGEDSSTDTQYF. DNA of the CDR3: TGTGCCAGCAGCTTAGGGGAGGGGGAAGACTCTAGCACAGATACGCAGTATTTT. The chain carries TRBV7-8 and TRBJ2-3, with D tentatively TRBD2 (7 bases). CDR3 size: 18 residues. Germline-derived CDR1 and CDR2 are SGHVS and FQNEAQ. V gave up 1 base and J gave up 0 bases, with 17 bases separating them. The full variable domain, rest sourced from reference TRBV7-8 and TRBJ2-3, is GAGVSQSPRYKVAKRGQDVALRCDPISGHVSLFWYQQALGQGPEFLTYFQNEAQLDKSGLPSDRFFAERPEGSVSTLKIQRTQQEDSAVYLCASSLGEGEDSSTDTQYFGPGTRLTVL.

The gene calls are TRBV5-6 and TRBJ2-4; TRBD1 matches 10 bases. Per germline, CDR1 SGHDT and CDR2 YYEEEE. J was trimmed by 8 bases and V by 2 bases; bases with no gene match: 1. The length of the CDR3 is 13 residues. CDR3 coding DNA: TGTGCCAGCAGCTTCGGGACAGGGGACATTCAGTACTTC. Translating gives CASSFGTGDIQYF.

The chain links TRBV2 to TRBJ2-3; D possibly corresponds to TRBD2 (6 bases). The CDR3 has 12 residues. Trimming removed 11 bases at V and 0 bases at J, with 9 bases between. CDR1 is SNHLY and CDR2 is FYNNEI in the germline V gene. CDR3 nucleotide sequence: TGTGCCGGTAGCGGTAGCACAGATACGCAGTATTTT. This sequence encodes CAGSGSTDTQYF.

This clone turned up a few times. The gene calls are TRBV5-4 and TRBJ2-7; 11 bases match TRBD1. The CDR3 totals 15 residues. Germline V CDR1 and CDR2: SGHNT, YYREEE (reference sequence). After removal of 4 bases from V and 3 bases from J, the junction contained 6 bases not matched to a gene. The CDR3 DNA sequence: TGTGCCAGCAGCCCCGGACAGGGGGCTTTCTACGAGCAGTACTTC. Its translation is CASSPGQGAFYEQYF.